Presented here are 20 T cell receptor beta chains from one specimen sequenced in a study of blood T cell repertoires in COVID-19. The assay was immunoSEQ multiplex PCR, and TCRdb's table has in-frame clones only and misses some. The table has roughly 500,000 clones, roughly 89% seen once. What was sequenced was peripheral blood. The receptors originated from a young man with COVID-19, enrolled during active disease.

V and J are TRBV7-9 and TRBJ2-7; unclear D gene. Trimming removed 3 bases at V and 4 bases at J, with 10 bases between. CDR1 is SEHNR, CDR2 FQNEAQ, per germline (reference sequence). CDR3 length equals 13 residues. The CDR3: CASSFSSIYEQYF. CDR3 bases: TGTGCCAGCAGCTTTTCTAGTATATACGAGCAGTACTTC.

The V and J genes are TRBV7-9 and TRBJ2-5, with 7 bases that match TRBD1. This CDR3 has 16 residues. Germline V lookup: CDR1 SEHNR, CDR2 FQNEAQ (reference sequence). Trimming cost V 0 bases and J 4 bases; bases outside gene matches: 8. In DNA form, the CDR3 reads TGTGCCAGCAGCTTAGCTCGTAGCAGGGGGAGAGAGACCCAGTACTTC. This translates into CASSLARSRGRETQYF.

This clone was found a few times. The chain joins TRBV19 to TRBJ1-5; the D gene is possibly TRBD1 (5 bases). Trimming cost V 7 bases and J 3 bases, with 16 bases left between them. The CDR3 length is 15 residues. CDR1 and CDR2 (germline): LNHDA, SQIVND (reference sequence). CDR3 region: CASKTSTGTNQPQHF. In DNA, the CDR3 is TGTGCCAGTAAAACCTCCACAGGCACCAATCAGCCCCAGCATTTT.

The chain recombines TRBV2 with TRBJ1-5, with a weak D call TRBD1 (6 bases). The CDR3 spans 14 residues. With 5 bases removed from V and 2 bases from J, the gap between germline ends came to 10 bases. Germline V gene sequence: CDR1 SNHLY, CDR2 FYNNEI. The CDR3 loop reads CASSLEGGNQPQHF. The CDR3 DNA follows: TGTGCCAGCAGTCTCGAGGGGGGCAATCAGCCCCAGCATTTT. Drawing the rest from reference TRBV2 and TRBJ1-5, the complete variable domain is EPEVTQTPSHQVTQMGQEVILRCVPISNHLYFYWYRQILGQKVEFLVSFYNNEISEKSEIFDDQFSVERPDGSNFTLKIRSTKLEDSAMYFCASSLEGGNQPQHFGDGTRLSIL.

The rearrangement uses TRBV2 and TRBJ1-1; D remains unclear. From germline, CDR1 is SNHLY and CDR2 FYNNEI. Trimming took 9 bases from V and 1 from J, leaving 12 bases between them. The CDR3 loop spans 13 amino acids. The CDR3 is CARRSYWNTEAFF. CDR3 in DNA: TGTGCCAGGAGATCATACTGGAACACTGAAGCTTTCTTT.

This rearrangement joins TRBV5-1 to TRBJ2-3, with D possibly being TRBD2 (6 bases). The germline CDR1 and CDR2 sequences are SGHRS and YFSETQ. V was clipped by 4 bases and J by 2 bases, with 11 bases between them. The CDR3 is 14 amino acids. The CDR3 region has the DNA TGCGCCAGCAGCCCTCGGACTAACACAGATACGCAGTATTTT. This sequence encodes CASSPRTNTDTQYF.

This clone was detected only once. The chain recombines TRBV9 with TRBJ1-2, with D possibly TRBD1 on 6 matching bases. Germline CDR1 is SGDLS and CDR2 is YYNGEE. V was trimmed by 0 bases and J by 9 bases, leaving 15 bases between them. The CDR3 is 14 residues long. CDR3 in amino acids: CASSVDRTAERYTF. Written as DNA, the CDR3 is TGTGCCAGCAGCGTAGATCGGACAGCCGAGCGCTACACCTTC. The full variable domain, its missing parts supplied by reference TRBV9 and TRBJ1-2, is DSGVTQTPKHLITATGQRVTLRCSPRSGDLSVYWYQQSLDQGLQFLIQYYNGEERAKGNILERFSAQQFPDLHSELNLSSLELGDSALYFCASSVDRTAERYTFGSGTRLTVV.

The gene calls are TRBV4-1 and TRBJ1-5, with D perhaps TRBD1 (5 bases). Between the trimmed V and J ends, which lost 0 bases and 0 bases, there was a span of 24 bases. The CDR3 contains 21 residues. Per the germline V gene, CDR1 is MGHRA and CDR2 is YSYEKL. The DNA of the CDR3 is TGCGCCAGCAGCCAAGAATGGGGACTGGGCCCTGGGGCCCATAGCAATCAGCCCCAGCATTTT. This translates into CASSQEWGLGPGAHSNQPQHF.

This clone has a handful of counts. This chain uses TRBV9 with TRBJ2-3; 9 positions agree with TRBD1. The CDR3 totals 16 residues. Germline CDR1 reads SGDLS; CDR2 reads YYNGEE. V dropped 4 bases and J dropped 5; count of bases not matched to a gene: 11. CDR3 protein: CASSRGGTGSEDTQYF. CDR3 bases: TGTGCCAGCAGCCGAGGGGGGACAGGGTCAGAAGATACGCAGTATTTT.

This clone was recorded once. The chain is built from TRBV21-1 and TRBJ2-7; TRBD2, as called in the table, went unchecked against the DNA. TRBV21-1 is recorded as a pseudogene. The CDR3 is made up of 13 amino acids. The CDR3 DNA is TGTGCCAGCAGCACGAGAGGGTTCTACGAGCAGTACTTC. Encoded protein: CASSTRGFYEQYF.

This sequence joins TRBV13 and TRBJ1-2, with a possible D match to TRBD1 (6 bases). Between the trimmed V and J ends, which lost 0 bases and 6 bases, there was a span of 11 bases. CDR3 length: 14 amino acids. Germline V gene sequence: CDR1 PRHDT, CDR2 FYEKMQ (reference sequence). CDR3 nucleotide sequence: TGTGCCAGCAGCTTAGGGTGGGGGCTTGATGGCTACACCTTC. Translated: CASSLGWGLDGYTF.

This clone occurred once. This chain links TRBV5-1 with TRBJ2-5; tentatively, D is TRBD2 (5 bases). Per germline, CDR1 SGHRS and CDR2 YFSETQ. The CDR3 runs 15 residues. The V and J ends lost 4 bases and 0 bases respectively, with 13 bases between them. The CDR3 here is CASSTGVPYQETQYF. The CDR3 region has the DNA TGCGCCAGCAGCACCGGGGTCCCGTACCAAGAGACCCAGTACTTC.

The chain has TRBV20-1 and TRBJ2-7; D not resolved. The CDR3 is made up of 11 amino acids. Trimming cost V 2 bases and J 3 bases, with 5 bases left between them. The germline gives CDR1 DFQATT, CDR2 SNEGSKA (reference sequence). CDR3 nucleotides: TGCAGTGCTAGAAATAGCTACGAGCAGTACTTC. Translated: CSARNSYEQYF.

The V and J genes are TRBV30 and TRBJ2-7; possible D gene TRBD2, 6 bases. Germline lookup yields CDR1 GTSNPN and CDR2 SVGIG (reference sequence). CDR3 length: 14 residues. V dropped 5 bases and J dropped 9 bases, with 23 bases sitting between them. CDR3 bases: TGTGCCTGGTCCCGTACTAGCCCTAAAATCGCGCAGTACTTC. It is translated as CAWSRTSPKIAQYF.

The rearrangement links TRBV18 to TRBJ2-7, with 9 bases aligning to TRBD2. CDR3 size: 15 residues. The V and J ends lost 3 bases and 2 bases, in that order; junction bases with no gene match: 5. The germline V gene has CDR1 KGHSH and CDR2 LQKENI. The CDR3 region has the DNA TGTGCCAGCTCACCCCTAGCGGGGCCCGCCTACGAGCAGTACTTC. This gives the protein CASSPLAGPAYEQYF.

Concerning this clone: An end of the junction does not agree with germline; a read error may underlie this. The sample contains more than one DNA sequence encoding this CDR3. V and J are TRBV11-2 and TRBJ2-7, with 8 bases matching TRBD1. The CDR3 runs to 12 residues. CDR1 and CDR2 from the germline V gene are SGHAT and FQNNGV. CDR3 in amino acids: CASSRQGYEQYF. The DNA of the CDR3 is TGTGCCAGCAGTCGACAGGGGTACGAGCAATACTTC.

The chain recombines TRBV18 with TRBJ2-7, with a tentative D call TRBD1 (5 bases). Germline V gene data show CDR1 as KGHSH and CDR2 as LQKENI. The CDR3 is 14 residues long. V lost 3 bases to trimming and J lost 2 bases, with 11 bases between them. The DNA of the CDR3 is TGTGCCAGCTCACCGGGGCAGAACACCTACGAGCAGTACTTC. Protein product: CASSPGQNTYEQYF.

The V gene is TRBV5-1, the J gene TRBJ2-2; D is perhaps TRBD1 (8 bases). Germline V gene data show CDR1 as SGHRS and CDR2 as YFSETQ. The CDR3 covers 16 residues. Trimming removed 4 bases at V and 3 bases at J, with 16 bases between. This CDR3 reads CASSTQGGTHTGELFF. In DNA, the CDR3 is TGCGCCAGCAGCACACAGGGGGGGACTCACACCGGGGAGCTGTTTTTT. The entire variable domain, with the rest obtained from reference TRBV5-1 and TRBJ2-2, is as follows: KAGVTQTPRYLIKTRGQQVTLSCSPISGHRSVSWYQQTPGQGLQFLFEYFSETQRNKGNFPGRFSGRQFSNSRSEMNVSTLELGDSALYLCASSTQGGTHTGELFFGEGSRLTVL.

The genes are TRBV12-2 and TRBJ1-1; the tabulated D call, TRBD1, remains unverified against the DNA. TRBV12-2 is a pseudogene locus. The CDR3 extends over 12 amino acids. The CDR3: CANIAGDTEAFF. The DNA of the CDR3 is TGTGCGAATATCGCAGGGGACACTGAAGCTTTCTTT.

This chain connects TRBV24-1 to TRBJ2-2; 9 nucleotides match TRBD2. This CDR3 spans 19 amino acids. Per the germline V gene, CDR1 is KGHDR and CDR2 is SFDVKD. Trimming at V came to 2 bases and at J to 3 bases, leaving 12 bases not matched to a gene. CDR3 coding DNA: TGTGCCACCAGTGATTACAGCTCAGGAGCGGGAGGTTACACCGGGGAGCTGTTTTTT. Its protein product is CATSDYSSGAGGYTGELFF.